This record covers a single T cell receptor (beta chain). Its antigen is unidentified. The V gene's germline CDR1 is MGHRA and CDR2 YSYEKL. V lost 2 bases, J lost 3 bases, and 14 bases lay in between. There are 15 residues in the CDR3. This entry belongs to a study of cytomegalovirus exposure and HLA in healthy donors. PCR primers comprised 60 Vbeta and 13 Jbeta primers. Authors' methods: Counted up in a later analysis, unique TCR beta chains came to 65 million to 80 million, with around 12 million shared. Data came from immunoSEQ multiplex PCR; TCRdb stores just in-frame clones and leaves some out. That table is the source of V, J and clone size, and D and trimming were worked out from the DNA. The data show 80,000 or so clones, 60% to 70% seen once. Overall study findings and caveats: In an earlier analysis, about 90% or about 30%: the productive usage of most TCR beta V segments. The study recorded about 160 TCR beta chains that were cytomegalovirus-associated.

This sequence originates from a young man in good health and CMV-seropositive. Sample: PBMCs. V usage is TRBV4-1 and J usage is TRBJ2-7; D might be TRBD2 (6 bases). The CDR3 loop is CASSQYPGSVYEQYF. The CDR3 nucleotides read TGCGCCAGCAGCCAATATCCCGGGAGTGTCTACGAGCAGTACTTC.